Shown below are 19 T cell receptor beta chains from a single sample sequenced in a study of OX40 agonist ivuxolimab in advanced cancers. The library was made by the immunoSEQ multiplex PCR assay. This immuneACCESS table, as held by TCRdb, lists in-frame sequences with V and J called but not all clones. Of the missing ones, under half trace to an unresolved V gene in checked studies; the others have no known cause. Here the sample has 45,000 to 70,000 clones; about 83% occur a single time. Over 3% of the sample is held by the ten biggest clonotypes. The sample in question was CD4+ or CD8+ T cells sorted from blood, obtained in a trial of the OX40 agonist ivuxolimab. The source is an adult with an advanced solid tumor such as melanoma, head and neck, liver or kidney cancer.

The chain recombines TRBV10-2 with TRBJ2-1, with 9 bases matching TRBD2. Germline values: CDR1 WSHSY, CDR2 SAAADI. The CDR3 extends over 17 amino acids. Losses at the gene ends were 7 bases for V and 8 bases for J; bases not matched to a gene: 18. DNA of the CDR3: TGCGCCAGCAAGCGGACTCTAAATAGCGGGAGTAGGGATGAGCAGTTCTTC. Residues: CASKRTLNSGSRDEQFF.

CDR3 residues: CASSPRSGRSYNEQFF. In DNA form, the CDR3 reads TGCGCCAGCAGCCCTCGGAGCGGGAGGTCCTACAATGAGCAGTTCTTC. V gene TRBV5-1 combines with J gene TRBJ2-1; TRBD2 matches at 9 bases. CDR3 length: 16 residues. Unmatched junction bases numbered 6, after V lost 4 bases and J lost 1 base. Germline CDR1 reads SGHRS; CDR2 reads YFSETQ.

V gene TRBV6-5 combines with J gene TRBJ2-3, with D unclear. V lost 11 bases and J 1 base, leaving 13 bases between the germline ends. This CDR3 region has 13 residues. CDR1 MNHEY and CDR2 SVGAGI come from the germline V gene. CDR3 protein: CACGYGGTDTQYF. DNA for the CDR3: TGTGCCTGTGGTTACGGAGGCACAGATACGCAGTATTTT.

This clone came up once. V usage is TRBV6-5 and J usage is TRBJ1-1; D not certain. The CDR3 runs 16 residues. V lost 0 bases to trimming and J lost 3 bases, with 14 bases between them. Per the germline V gene, CDR1 is MNHEY and CDR2 is SVGAGI. CDR3 protein: CASSYSNVLWYTEAFF. The CDR3 DNA is TGTGCCAGCAGTTACTCGAACGTGTTATGGTACACTGAAGCTTTCTTT.

The V gene is TRBV5-6, the J gene TRBJ2-5; 8 bases map to TRBD2. The CDR3 is 14 amino acids. V shed 4 bases, J shed 5 bases, and the junction held 7 bases outside the gene matches. CDR1 SGHDT and CDR2 YYEEEE come from the germline V gene. The CDR3 region has the DNA TGTGCCAGCAGCGCAGCGGGAGTAATCGAGACCCAGTACTTC. Protein: CASSAAGVIETQYF.

This chain connects TRBV7-9 to TRBJ2-3; 7 bases fit TRBD2. Germline V gene lookup returns CDR1 SEHNR and CDR2 FQNEAQ (reference sequence). The V and J ends lost 6 bases and 2 bases, in that order; junction bases with no gene match: 11. The CDR3 is 16 amino acids. The CDR3 DNA is TGTGCCAGCAGTCCTTCCGCCGGGAGGATCACAGATACGCAGTATTTT. This gives the protein CASSPSAGRITDTQYF.

The rearrangement links TRBV19 to TRBJ2-6; D unresolved. Germline CDR1 is LNHDA and CDR2 is SQIVND (reference sequence). The CDR3 loop spans 15 amino acids. V lost 8 bases, J lost 0 bases, and 11 bases lay in between. The DNA for the CDR3 is TGTGCCAGTTGCCAACTGAGCTCTGGGGCCAACGTCCTGACTTTC. Amino acid sequence: CASCQLSSGANVLTF.

This chain connects TRBV28 to TRBJ2-1, with no clear D. This CDR3 region has 16 residues. The V gene's germline CDR1 is MDHEN and CDR2 SYDVKM. With 6 bases removed from V and 2 bases from J, the gap between germline ends came to 17 bases. CDR3 nucleotides: TGTGCCAGCAGCCACTTACCCCCGAGCGCCTACAATGAGCAGTTCTTC. Translated, it gives CASSHLPPSAYNEQFF.

The rearrangement joins TRBV2 to TRBJ1-6; D is unclear. The germline gives CDR1 SNHLY, CDR2 FYNNEI. This CDR3 comprises 17 residues. The V and J ends lost 4 bases and 8 bases respectively, with 21 bases between them. The CDR3 DNA reads as TGTGCCAGCAGTGTAACGGAGCCTCTCGGAGGCGATTCACCCCTCCACTTT. Its protein product is CASSVTEPLGGDSPLHF.

The chain combines TRBV7-9 with TRBJ2-7, with D perhaps matching TRBD1 (5 bases). The CDR3 has 15 amino acids. With 1 base removed from V and 0 bases from J, the gap between germline ends came to 10 bases. Germline-derived CDR1 and CDR2 are SEHNR and FQNEAQ (reference sequence). This CDR3 reads CASSLGQMSSYEQYF. The CDR3 bases are TGTGCCAGCAGCTTAGGACAGATGAGCTCCTACGAGCAGTACTTC.

The chain links TRBV7-9 to TRBJ2-7, with TRBD2 matching over 8 bases. The germline gives CDR1 SEHNR, CDR2 FQNEAQ (reference sequence). This CDR3 is 13 amino acids long. V dropped 5 bases and J dropped 6; count of bases not matched to a gene: 6. CDR3 protein: CASSVGLVGEQYF. The CDR3 coding sequence is TGTGCCAGCAGCGTGGGACTAGTTGGCGAGCAGTACTTC. The full variable domain, its missing parts supplied by reference TRBV7-9 and TRBJ2-7, is DTGVSQNPRHKITKRGQNVTFRCDPISEHNRLYWYRQTLGQGPEFLTYFQNEAQLEKSRLLSDRFSAERPKGSFSTLEIQRTEQGDSAMYLCASSVGLVGEQYFGPGTRLTVT.

The chain employs TRBV30 and TRBJ1-5; 8 nucleotides align to TRBD1. J gave up 4 bases and V 6 bases, and 8 bases lay outside the gene matches. The CDR3 extends over 14 amino acids. Germline V gives CDR1 GTSNPN, CDR2 SVGIG (reference sequence). CDR3 nucleotides: TGTGCCTGCGGGACAGGACAATTGAATCAGCCCCAGCATTTT. Translation gives CACGTGQLNQPQHF.

The chain employs TRBV11-2 and TRBJ2-1, with 11 bases fitting TRBD2. Trimming took 3 bases from V and 14 from J; bases not matched to a gene: 12. Germline V gene sequence: CDR1 SGHAT, CDR2 FQNNGV. The CDR3 loop spans 15 amino acids. In DNA, the CDR3 is TGTGCCAGCAGCTTTGCGCCTAGCGGGAGGATTTTTGAGTTCTTC. Encoded protein: CASSFAPSGRIFEFF.

V and J are TRBV6-1 and TRBJ1-1; weak D call: TRBD1 (5 bases). V lost 3 bases to trimming and J lost 1 base, with 9 bases between them. The CDR3 contains 14 residues. Germline lookup yields CDR1 MNHNS and CDR2 SASEGT. Written as DNA, the CDR3 is TGTGCCAGCAGTGAGTCGACAGCGAACACTGAAGCTTTCTTT. Encoded protein: CASSESTANTEAFF.

The chain employs TRBV2 and TRBJ1-5; 7 bases map to TRBD1. Germline lookup yields CDR1 SNHLY and CDR2 FYNNEI. Trimming removed 7 bases from V and 4 bases from J; junction bases left unmatched: 7. The CDR3 is 14 residues long. This CDR3 reads CASTTGPPNQPQHF. Here the CDR3 DNA reads TGTGCCAGCACGACAGGGCCCCCAAATCAGCCCCAGCATTTT.

The chain employs TRBV15 and TRBJ2-7; D possibly uses TRBD1 or TRBD2 (5 bases each). The CDR3 is 14 residues long. Trimming left V 9 bases short and J 5 bases short, with 20 bases between. Germline loops: CDR1 LNHNV, CDR2 YYDKDF (reference sequence). CDR3 loop: CATGTGTVGNEQYF. CDR3 DNA sequence: TGTGCCACTGGAACCGGGACGGTCGGGAACGAGCAGTACTTC.

The chain couples TRBV19 to TRBJ2-2, with 12 bases identical to TRBD1. Trimming took 4 bases from V and 6 from J; bases not matched to a gene: 3. The CDR3 totals 15 residues. Looked up from germline, CDR1 is LNHDA and CDR2 is SQIVND (reference sequence). The CDR3 coding sequence is TGTGCCAGTAGTAAAGGGACAGGGGGCCCCGGGGAGCTGTTTTTT. Its protein is CASSKGTGGPGELFF.

The V and J genes are TRBV5-1 and TRBJ1-3; unclear D gene. This CDR3 contains 16 residues. Trimming stripped 1 base from V and 1 base from J, with 12 bases between. Germline CDR1 reads SGHRS; CDR2 reads YFSETQ. CDR3 in amino acids: CASSLWSQASGNTIYF. The CDR3 nucleotides are TGCGCCAGCAGCTTGTGGAGCCAAGCATCTGGAAACACCATATATTTT.

In this sample, this clone turned up a few times. The same CDR3 also results from other DNA sequences found in this sample. The V and J genes are TRBV18 and TRBJ1-1; D may be TRBD1 (5 bases). V lost 1 base and J 1 base, leaving 7 bases between the germline ends. The CDR3 has 14 residues. Looked up from germline, CDR1 is KGHSH and CDR2 is LQKENI. Written as DNA, the CDR3 is TGTGCCAGCTCACCACAGGGGTCGAACACTGAAGCTTTCTTT. Translated, it gives CASSPQGSNTEAFF.